This TCR beta chain emerged from a study of tumor-infiltrating lymphocytes in primary liver carcinoma. Overall study: Patients of both sexes were 30 to 69 years old. The tumors, T1-T3 N0M0 lesions, were 4.2 to 10 cm across. General study findings and limits: Compared with tumor region pairs, tumor-adjacent and tumor-blood pairs overlapped less.

TCR beta cDNA was made from 450 to 550 ng total RNA with a constant-region primer. What produced the TCR beta libraries was three nested multiplex PCR rounds using slightly modified ARM-PCR. The opening two PCR rounds, about 11 cycles each, paired TRBV1-TRBV30 forward primers with a C-beta reverse primer. TCRdb processed the multiplex PCR reads anew with MiXCR; each CDR3 protein has one entry. The profile shows about 350,000 distinct CDR3 sequences, 65% of them singletons. Germline assignment: CDR1 MNHEY and CDR2 SVGAGI. This CDR3 contains 12 residues. Unsorted whole blood supplied the RNA, and germline DNA was extracted too. Remarks on this clonotype: Its antigen is undetermined. One junction end does not reproduce the germline sequence, and a read error may be involved.

The sequence was collected from a man in his forties with primary liver carcinoma and hepatitis B virus infection. This rearrangement joins TRBV6-5 to TRBJ2-3; tentative D call: TRBD2 (5 bases). Specimen: peripheral blood. The DNA of the CDR3 is TGTGCCAGCAGGGCGGGCACATATACGCAGTATTTT. Translated: CASRAGTYTQYF.